A single sample gave rise to the 28 T cell receptor beta chains below, sequenced in a study of T cell responses to AZD1222 COVID-19 vaccine. The protocol was immunoSEQ multiplex PCR, while the TCRdb copy is restricted to in-frame clones and leaves out a portion. This table holds tens of thousands of clones, about 90% found once. The sequences come from peripheral blood, collected on day 0 of MenACWY control vaccination. These receptors all stem from an adult in good health.

The chain carries TRBV27 and TRBJ2-1, with 8 nucleotides matching TRBD2. The ends lost 5 bases at V and 5 bases at J; junction bases unmatched: 11. Germline assignment: CDR1 MNHEY and CDR2 SMNVEV (reference sequence). The CDR3 runs to 16 residues. CDR3: CASSPRGLAGHNEQFF. DNA of the CDR3: TGTGCCAGCAGTCCCCGGGGGCTAGCGGGCCACAATGAGCAGTTCTTC.

CDR3 residues: CASRKKVVTEAFF. In DNA, the CDR3 is TGTGCCAGCAGAAAAAAGGTGGTCACTGAAGCTTTCTTT. The chain recombines TRBV28 with TRBJ1-1; the D is unclear. Germline CDR1 reads MDHEN; CDR2 reads SYDVKM. V was pared by 6 bases and J by 4 bases, with 12 bases between. The CDR3 is made up of 13 amino acids.

This chain's CDR3 is CASSPPTDRFEQYF. The CDR3 DNA reads as TGTGCCAGCTCACCCCCCACGGACAGGTTTGAGCAGTACTTC. This sequence joins TRBV18 and TRBJ2-7; TRBD1 agrees at 7 bases. This CDR3 is built from 14 residues. Trimming at V came to 3 bases and at J to 7 bases, leaving 9 bases not matched to a gene. Germline CDR1 and CDR2: KGHSH and LQKENI.

The chain is built from TRBV15 and TRBJ2-3, with TRBD2 as a possible D gene (5 bases). The length of the CDR3 is 13 residues. The V gene's germline CDR1 is LNHNV and CDR2 YYDKDF (reference sequence). V gave up 0 bases and J gave up 8 bases, with 9 bases separating them. The CDR3 bases are TGTGCCACCAGCAGAGAAGCGCGGGTTACGCAGTATTTT. Translated: CATSREARVTQYF. The variable domain in full, completed from reference TRBV15 and TRBJ2-3, reads DAMVIQNPRYQVTQFGKPVTLSCSQTLNHNVMYWYQQKSSQAPKLLFHYYDKDFNNEADTPDNFQSRRPNTSFCFLDIRSPGLGDTAMYLCATSREARVTQYFGPGTRLTVL.

The J gene is TRBJ1-2, the V gene TRBV6-5, with D unresolved. The CDR3 totals 14 residues. Germline lookup yields CDR1 MNHEY and CDR2 SVGAGI. V lost 7 bases and J lost 7, with 19 bases in between. CDR3 residues: CASTQAASVFGYTF. DNA of the CDR3: TGTGCCAGCACCCAAGCGGCATCTGTATTTGGCTACACCTTC.

CDR3 protein: CASSPYAGELFF. In DNA, the CDR3 is TGTGCCAGCAGCCCCTACGCCGGGGAGCTGTTTTTT. The rearrangement links TRBV7-8 to TRBJ2-2; D is unclear. Looked up from germline, CDR1 is SGHVS and CDR2 is FQNEAQ. V gave up 5 bases and J gave up 6 bases, with 7 bases separating them. The CDR3 length is 12 residues.

The CDR3 is CASSWTVREQYF. In DNA, the CDR3 is TGTGCCAGCAGTTGGACAGTCCGGGAGCAGTACTTC. The genes are TRBV28 and TRBJ2-7; possibly TRBD1 for D (6 bases). With 4 bases removed from V and 7 bases from J, the gap between germline ends came to 11 bases. The germline CDR1 and CDR2 sequences are MDHEN and SYDVKM. The CDR3 has 12 amino acids.

The chain employs TRBV5-1 and TRBJ2-2; TRBD2 aligns across 7 bases. This CDR3 is built from 15 residues. J gave up 1 base and V 2 bases, and 2 bases lay outside the gene matches. Germline V lookup: CDR1 SGHRS, CDR2 YFSETQ. CDR3 residues: CASSLTSENTGELFF. The CDR3 coding sequence is TGCGCCAGCAGCTTAACTAGCGAGAACACCGGGGAGCTGTTTTTT.

The chain links TRBV11-2 to TRBJ1-4; unclear D gene. With 4 bases removed from V and 2 bases from J, the gap between germline ends came to 11 bases. The CDR3 loop spans 15 amino acids. In germline, CDR1 is SGHAT, CDR2 FQNNGV. CDR3 nucleotide sequence: TGTGCCAGCAGCTCGGGAGCAGCGACTAATGAAAAACTGTTTTTT. The encoded protein is CASSSGAATNEKLFF.

The chain has TRBV6-5 and TRBJ2-2; 7 nucleotides line up with TRBD1. This CDR3 region has 15 residues. Germline values: CDR1 MNHEY, CDR2 SVGAGI. J was trimmed by 1 base and V by 6 bases; bases with no gene match: 5. The CDR3: CASSARTGNTGELFF. In DNA, the CDR3 is TGTGCCAGCAGCGCCCGGACAGGGAACACCGGGGAGCTGTTTTTT.

V and J are TRBV5-8 and TRBJ2-5; D gene unclear. This CDR3 contains 10 residues. V was trimmed by 0 bases and J by 6 bases, leaving 0 bases between them. Germline CDR1 reads SGHTS; CDR2 reads YDEGEE. CDR3 in DNA: TGTGCCAGCAGCTTGGAGACCCAGTACTTC. Translating gives CASSLETQYF.

The gene calls are TRBV21-1 and TRBJ1-4. TRBV21-1 is a pseudogene locus. This CDR3 region has 15 residues. DNA for the CDR3: TGTGCCAGCAGCAAAGTTGGAAGGGAAATTGAAAAACTGTTTTTT. Its protein is CASSKVGREIEKLFF.

This clone has just one count. The chain has TRBV19 and TRBJ2-7, with D possibly matching TRBD1 (5 bases). CDR1 is LNHDA and CDR2 is SQIVND in the germline V gene (reference sequence). This CDR3 has 15 residues. The V end was cut by 5 bases, the J end by 2 bases, with 16 bases between. The CDR3 sequence is CASSRSTGTAYEQYF. DNA of the CDR3: TGTGCCAGTAGTCGTTCCACAGGTACCGCCTACGAGCAGTACTTC.

This rearrangement joins TRBV27 to TRBJ2-3; no firm D call. Germline values: CDR1 MNHEY, CDR2 SMNVEV (reference sequence). The ends were cut back, 4 bases at V and 6 bases at J, with 11 bases in the middle. This CDR3 spans 13 amino acids. CDR3 nucleotide sequence: TGTGCCAGCAGTTCCCCTGGGCGCGATACGCAGTATTTT. It codes for CASSSPGRDTQYF.

This clone occurred once. The chain uses TRBV7-6 and TRBJ2-1, with D perhaps TRBD2 (6 bases). CDR3 length equals 11 residues. V was cut by 3 bases and J by 9 bases, with 6 bases left in between. Germline assignment: CDR1 SGHVS and CDR2 FNYEAQ. CDR3 loop: CASSLGGEQFF. CDR3 in DNA: TGTGCCAGCAGCTTGGGAGGTGAGCAGTTCTTC.

The CDR3 nucleotides read TGTGCCAGCAGCCAGACAGGCAATGGGGGTTCACCCCTCCACTTT. Protein: CASSQTGNGGSPLHF. The chain carries TRBV3-1 (or the pseudogene TRBV3-2) and TRBJ1-6; D possibly corresponds to TRBD1 (6 bases). Deletions cut 3 bases from V and 9 bases from J, with 15 bases between. This CDR3 is 15 amino acids long. Germline-derived CDR1 and CDR2 are LGHDT and YNNKEL (reference sequence).

V is TRBV5-6 and J is TRBJ1-1; TRBD1 might be the D (5 bases). The germline gives CDR1 SGHDT, CDR2 YYEEEE. The length of the CDR3 is 12 residues. The V end lost 1 base, the J end lost 11 bases, and 12 bases lay between the germline ends. CDR3: CASSLQGPEAFF. CDR3 DNA sequence: TGTGCCAGCAGCTTGCAGGGACCCGAGGCTTTCTTT.

The CDR3 is CATSDPAGAHNEQFF. In DNA form, the CDR3 reads TGTGCCACCAGTGATCCAGCGGGGGCTCACAATGAGCAGTTCTTC. This chain uses TRBV24-1 with TRBJ2-1; 8 nucleotides match TRBD2. CDR1 is KGHDR and CDR2 is SFDVKD in the germline V gene. After removal of 3 bases from V and 5 bases from J, the junction contained 5 bases not matched to a gene. The CDR3 is 15 amino acids.

The rearrangement links TRBV10-3 to TRBJ2-1; 10 nucleotides line up with TRBD1. With V trimmed by 6 bases and J by 5 bases, 7 bases remained unmatched. This CDR3 contains 15 residues. Germline-derived CDR1 and CDR2 are ENHRY and SYGVKD. The CDR3, as DNA: TGTGCCATCAGGGAGACAGGGGGCGACCACAATGAGCAGTTCTTC. It encodes CAIRETGGDHNEQFF.

The rearrangement links TRBV19 to TRBJ2-3; D might be TRBD1 (6 bases). The CDR3 totals 15 residues. V gave up 9 bases and J gave up 4 bases, with 20 bases separating them. CDR1 LNHDA and CDR2 SQIVND come from the germline V gene (reference sequence). In DNA, the CDR3 is TGTGCCAGCCGGCCCAGGGGCAGAAGTCCAGATACGCAGTATTTT. Amino acid sequence: CASRPRGRSPDTQYF.

The chain combines TRBV4-1 with TRBJ2-7; 7 bases are a match to TRBD1. The CDR3 length is 14 residues. J lost 3 bases, V lost 0 bases, and 2 bases had no gene match. Germline V CDR1 and CDR2: MGHRA, YSYEKL. This chain's CDR3 is CASSQERQGYEQYF. The CDR3 nucleotides are TGCGCCAGCAGCCAAGAAAGACAGGGCTACGAGCAGTACTTC.

V and J are TRBV7-9 and TRBJ2-1; D is uncertain. Trimming cost V 3 bases and J 6 bases, with 18 bases left between them. This CDR3 contains 16 residues. The germline CDR1 and CDR2 sequences are SEHNR and FQNEAQ (reference sequence). CDR3 loop: CASSLGATRALNEQFF. CDR3 DNA sequence: TGTGCCAGCAGCTTGGGCGCCACAAGAGCTCTCAATGAGCAGTTCTTC. The full variable domain, rest sourced from reference TRBV7-9 and TRBJ2-1, is DTGVSQNPRHKITKRGQNVTFRCDPISEHNRLYWYRQTLGQGPEFLTYFQNEAQLEKSRLLSDRFSAERPKGSFSTLEIQRTEQGDSAMYLCASSLGATRALNEQFFGPGTRLTVL.

J is TRBJ1-2 and V is TRBV6-5, with 8 bases that match TRBD1. This CDR3 has 15 residues. The germline V gene encodes CDR1 MNHEY and CDR2 SVGAGI. V was clipped by 5 bases and J by 3 bases; unmatched bases: 8. The CDR3 loop reads CASSRTGGGDYGYTF. CDR3 coding DNA: TGTGCCAGCAGTCGTACAGGGGGTGGGGACTATGGCTACACCTTC.

The V and J genes are TRBV5-1 and TRBJ2-3; 12 bases are a match to TRBD2. The CDR3 runs 16 residues. V dropped 4 bases and J dropped 0; count of bases not matched to a gene: 3. The germline V gene encodes CDR1 SGHRS and CDR2 YFSETQ. CDR3 nucleotides: TGCGCCAGCAGCCGGACTAGCGGGACTAGCACAGATACGCAGTATTTT. Residues: CASSRTSGTSTDTQYF.

The CDR3 is CASRSTGQETQYF. Written as DNA, the CDR3 is TGTGCCAGCAGGTCGACAGGGCAAGAGACCCAGTACTTC. The gene calls are TRBV6-5 and TRBJ2-5, with 7 bases matching TRBD1. The junction had 3 bases not matched to a gene; V was cut back by 6 bases and J by 2 bases. The V gene's germline CDR1 is MNHEY and CDR2 SVGAGI. The CDR3 extends over 13 amino acids.

V and J are TRBV2 and TRBJ2-7; 8 bases are a match to TRBD2. V was pared by 6 bases and J by 1 base, with 5 bases of the junction left unmatched. This CDR3 contains 14 residues. Per germline, CDR1 SNHLY and CDR2 FYNNEI. The CDR3 reads CASRAGGLSYEQYF. CDR3 sequence (DNA): TGTGCCAGCAGGGCGGGAGGCCTATCCTACGAGCAGTACTTC.

About this clone: Different DNA sequences within this sample yield the same CDR3. CDR3 region: CASSPLVNTEAFF. The CDR3, as DNA: TGTGCCAGCTCACCACTGGTGAACACTGAAGCTTTCTTT. This rearrangement joins TRBV18 to TRBJ1-1; D gene ambiguous. Germline CDR1 and CDR2: KGHSH and LQKENI. This CDR3 contains 13 residues. Between the trimmed V and J ends, which lost 1 base and 0 bases, there was a span of 3 bases.

The rearrangement uses TRBV24-1 and TRBJ2-7; possible D gene TRBD1, 5 bases. CDR1 is KGHDR and CDR2 is SFDVKD in the germline V gene. CDR3 length equals 13 residues. V lost 3 bases, J lost 0 bases, and 5 bases lay in between. The CDR3 here is CATSDGHSYEQYF. The CDR3 DNA sequence: TGTGCCACCAGTGATGGACACTCCTACGAGCAGTACTTC.